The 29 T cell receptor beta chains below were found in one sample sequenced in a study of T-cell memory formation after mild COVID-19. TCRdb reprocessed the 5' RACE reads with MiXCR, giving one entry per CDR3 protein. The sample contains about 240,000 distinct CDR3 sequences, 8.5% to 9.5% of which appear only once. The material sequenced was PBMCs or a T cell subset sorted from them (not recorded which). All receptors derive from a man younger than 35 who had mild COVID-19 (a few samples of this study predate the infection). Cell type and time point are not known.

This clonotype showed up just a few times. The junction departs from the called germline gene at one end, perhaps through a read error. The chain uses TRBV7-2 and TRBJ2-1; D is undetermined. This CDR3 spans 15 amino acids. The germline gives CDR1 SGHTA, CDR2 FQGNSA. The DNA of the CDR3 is TGTGCCAGCAGGTTAGCTACAGTAGCCTACAATGAGCAGTTCTTC. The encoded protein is CASRLATVAYNEQFF.

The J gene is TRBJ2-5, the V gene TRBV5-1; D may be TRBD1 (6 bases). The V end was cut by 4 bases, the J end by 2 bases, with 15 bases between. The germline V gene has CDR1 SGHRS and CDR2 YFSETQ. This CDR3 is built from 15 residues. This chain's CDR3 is CASSLMGAGQETQYF. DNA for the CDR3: TGCGCCAGCAGCCTCATGGGGGCCGGGCAAGAGACCCAGTACTTC.

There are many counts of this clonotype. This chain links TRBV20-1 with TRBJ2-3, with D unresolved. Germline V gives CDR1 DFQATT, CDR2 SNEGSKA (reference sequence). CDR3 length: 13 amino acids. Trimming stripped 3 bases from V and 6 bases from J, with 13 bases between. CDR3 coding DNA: TGCAGTGCTAGGTCCAGCGCTCGGGATACGCAGTATTTT. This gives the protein CSARSSARDTQYF.

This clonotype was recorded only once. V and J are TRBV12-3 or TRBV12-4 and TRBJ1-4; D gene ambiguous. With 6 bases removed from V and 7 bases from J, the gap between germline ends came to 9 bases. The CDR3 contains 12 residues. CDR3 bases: TGTGCCAGCAGCCCAAAAAGTGAAAAACTGTTTTTT. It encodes CASSPKSEKLFF.

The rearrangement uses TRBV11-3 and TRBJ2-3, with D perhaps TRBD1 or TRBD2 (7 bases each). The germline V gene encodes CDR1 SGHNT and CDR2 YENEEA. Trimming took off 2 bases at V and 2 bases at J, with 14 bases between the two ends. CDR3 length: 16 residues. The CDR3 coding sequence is TGTGCCAGCAGCTTAAGACAGGGAGGGCCCACAGATACGCAGTATTTT. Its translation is CASSLRQGGPTDTQYF. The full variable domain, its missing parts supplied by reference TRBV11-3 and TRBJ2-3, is EAGVVQSPRYKIIEKKQPVAFWCNPISGHNTLYWYLQNLGQGPELLIRYENEEAVDDSQLPKDRFSAERLKGVDSTLKIQPAELGDSAVYLCASSLRQGGPTDTQYFGPGTRLTVL.

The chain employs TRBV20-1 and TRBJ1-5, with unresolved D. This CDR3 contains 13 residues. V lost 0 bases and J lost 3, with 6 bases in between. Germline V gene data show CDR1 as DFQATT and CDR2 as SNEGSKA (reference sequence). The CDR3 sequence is CSARDVHNQPQHF. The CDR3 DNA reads TGCAGTGCTAGAGATGTTCACAATCAGCCCCAGCATTTT.

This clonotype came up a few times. Here the CDR3 reads CASSLYRGPNEKLFF. CDR3 in DNA: TGCGCCAGCAGCCTCTACAGGGGACCTAATGAAAAACTGTTTTTT. J is TRBJ1-4 and V is TRBV5-1, with TRBD1 identical over 7 bases. Germline V CDR1 and CDR2: SGHRS, YFSETQ. CDR3 length: 15 residues. V lost 4 bases and J lost 3; bases outside the gene matches: 6.

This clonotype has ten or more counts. CDR3 sequence reads: CASSASGGELFF. The CDR3 nucleotides read TGTGCCAGCAGTGCCTCGGGCGGGGAGCTGTTTTTT. The chain couples TRBV12-3 or TRBV12-4 to TRBJ2-2; no firm D call. The CDR3 sequence is 12 residues long. Trimming pared 5 bases from V and 7 bases from J, leaving 8 bases between.

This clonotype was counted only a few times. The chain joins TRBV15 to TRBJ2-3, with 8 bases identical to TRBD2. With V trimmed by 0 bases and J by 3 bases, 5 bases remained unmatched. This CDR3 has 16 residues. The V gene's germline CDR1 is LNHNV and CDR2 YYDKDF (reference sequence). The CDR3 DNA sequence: TGTGCCACCAGCAGAGAGGAAATAGCGGGGACAGATACGCAGTATTTT. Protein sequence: CATSREEIAGTDTQYF.

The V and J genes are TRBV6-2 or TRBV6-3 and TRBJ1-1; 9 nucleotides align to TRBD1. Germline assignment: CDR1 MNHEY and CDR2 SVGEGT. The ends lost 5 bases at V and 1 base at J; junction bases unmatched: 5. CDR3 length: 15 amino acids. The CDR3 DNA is TGTGCCAGCAGTCTGGACAGGGGACCGAACACTGAAGCTTTCTTT. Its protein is CASSLDRGPNTEAFF.

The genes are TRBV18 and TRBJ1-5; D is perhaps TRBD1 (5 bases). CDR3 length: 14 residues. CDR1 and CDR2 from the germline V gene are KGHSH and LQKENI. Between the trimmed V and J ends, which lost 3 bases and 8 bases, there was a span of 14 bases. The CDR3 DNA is TGTGCCAGCTCACCCCGCGGGGACGTTAAGCCCCAGCATTTT. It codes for CASSPRGDVKPQHF.

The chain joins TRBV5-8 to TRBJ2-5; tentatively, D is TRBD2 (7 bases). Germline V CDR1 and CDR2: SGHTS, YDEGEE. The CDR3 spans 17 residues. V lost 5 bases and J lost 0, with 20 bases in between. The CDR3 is CASRHRGGVADQETQYF. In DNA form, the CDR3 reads TGTGCCAGCAGGCACCGAGGGGGGGTAGCGGACCAAGAGACCCAGTACTTC.

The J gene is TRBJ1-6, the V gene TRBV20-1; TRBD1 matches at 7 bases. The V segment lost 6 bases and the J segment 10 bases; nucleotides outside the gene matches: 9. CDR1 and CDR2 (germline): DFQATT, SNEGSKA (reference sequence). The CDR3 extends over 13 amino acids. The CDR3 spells CSAGDSRGSPLHF. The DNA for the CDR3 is TGCAGTGCAGGGGACAGTAGAGGCTCACCCCTCCACTTT.

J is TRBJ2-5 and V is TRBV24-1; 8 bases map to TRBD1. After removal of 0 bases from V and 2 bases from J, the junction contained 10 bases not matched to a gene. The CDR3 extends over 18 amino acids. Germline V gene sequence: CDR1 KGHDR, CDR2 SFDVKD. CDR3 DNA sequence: TGTGCCACCAGTGATTTGCAAGGGGGGACAGGACCACAAGAGACCCAGTACTTC. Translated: CATSDLQGGTGPQETQYF.

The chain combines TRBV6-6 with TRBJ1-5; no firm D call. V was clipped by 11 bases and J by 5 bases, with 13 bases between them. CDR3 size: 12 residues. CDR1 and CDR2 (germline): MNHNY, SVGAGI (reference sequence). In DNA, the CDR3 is TGTGCCGGGCACGGACCTGATCAGCCCCAGCATTTT. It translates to CAGHGPDQPQHF.

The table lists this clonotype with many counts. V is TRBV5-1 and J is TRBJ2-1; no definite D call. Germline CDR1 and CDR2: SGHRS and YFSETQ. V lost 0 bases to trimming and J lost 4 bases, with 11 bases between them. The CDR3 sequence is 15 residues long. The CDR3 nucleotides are TGCGCCAGCAGCTTGGAACTTCTTAATTACAATGAGCAGTTCTTC. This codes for CASSLELLNYNEQFF.

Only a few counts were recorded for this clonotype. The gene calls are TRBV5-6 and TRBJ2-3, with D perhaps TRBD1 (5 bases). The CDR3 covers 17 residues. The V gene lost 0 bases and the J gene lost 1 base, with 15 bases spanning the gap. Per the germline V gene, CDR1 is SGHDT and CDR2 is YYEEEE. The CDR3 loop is CASSLGLRGVGTDTQYF. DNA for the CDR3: TGTGCCAGCAGCTTGGGTCTAAGGGGTGTCGGCACAGATACGCAGTATTTT.

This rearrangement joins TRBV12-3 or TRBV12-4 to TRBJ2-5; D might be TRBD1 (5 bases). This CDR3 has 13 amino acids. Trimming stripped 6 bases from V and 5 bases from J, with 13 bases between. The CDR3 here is CASSDRAGETQYF. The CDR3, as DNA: TGTGCCAGCAGCGATAGGGCAGGGGAGACCCAGTACTTC.

CDR3 protein: CASSPVNSNQPQHF. The CDR3 DNA is TGTGCCAGCAGTCCAGTGAATAGCAATCAGCCCCAGCATTTT. The chain has TRBV12-3 or TRBV12-4 and TRBJ1-5; D call uncertain. The CDR3 contains 14 residues. Trimming cost V 5 bases and J 0 bases, with 8 bases left between them.

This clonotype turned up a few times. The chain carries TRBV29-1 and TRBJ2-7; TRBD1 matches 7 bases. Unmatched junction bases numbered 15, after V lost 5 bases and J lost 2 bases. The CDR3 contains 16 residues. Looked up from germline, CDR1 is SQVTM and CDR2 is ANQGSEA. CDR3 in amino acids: CSVFAPQGETTYEQYF. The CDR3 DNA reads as TGCAGCGTTTTCGCCCCCCAGGGGGAAACGACCTACGAGCAGTACTTC.

CDR3 amino acids: CASSLMPAGYEQYV. The DNA for the CDR3 is TGTGCCAGCAGCTTAATGCCTGCGGGCTACGAGCAGTACGTC. This sequence joins TRBV7-2 and TRBJ2-7; TRBD2 might be the D (5 bases). V shed 2 bases and J shed 3 bases, with 11 bases lying between them. The CDR3 is made up of 14 amino acids. In germline, CDR1 is SGHTA, CDR2 FQGNSA.

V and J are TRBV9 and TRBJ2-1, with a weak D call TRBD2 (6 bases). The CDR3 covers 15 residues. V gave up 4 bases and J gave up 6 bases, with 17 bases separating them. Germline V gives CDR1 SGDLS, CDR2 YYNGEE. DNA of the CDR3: TGTGCCAGCAGCCCCACGCGGCTAGCGATCAATGAGCAGTTCTTC. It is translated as CASSPTRLAINEQFF.

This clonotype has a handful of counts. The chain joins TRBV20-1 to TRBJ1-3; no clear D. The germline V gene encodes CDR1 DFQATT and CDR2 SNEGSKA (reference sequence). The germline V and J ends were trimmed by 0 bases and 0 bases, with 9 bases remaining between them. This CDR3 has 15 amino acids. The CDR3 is CSARDPSNSGNTIYF. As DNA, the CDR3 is TGCAGTGCTAGAGATCCCTCTAACTCTGGAAACACCATATATTTT.

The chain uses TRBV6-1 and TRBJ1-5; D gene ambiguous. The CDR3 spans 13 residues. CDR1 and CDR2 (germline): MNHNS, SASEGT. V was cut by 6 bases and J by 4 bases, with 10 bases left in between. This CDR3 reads CASSLLQNQPQHF. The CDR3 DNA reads TGTGCCAGCAGCCTCCTTCAGAATCAGCCCCAGCATTTT.

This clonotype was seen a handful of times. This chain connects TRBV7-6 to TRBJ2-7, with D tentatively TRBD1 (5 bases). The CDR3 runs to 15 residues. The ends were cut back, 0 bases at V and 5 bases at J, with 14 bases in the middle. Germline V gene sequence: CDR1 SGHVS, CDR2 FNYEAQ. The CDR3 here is CASSLAQGRVDEQYF. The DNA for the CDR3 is TGTGCCAGCAGCTTAGCCCAGGGCAGGGTCGACGAGCAGTACTTC.

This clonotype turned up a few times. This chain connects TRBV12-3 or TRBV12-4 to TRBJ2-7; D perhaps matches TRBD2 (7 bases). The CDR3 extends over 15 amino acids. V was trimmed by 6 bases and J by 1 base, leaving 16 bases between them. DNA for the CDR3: TGTGCCAGCAGGCGAGGGGGGGGGGATTCCTACGAGCAGTACTTC. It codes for CASRRGGGDSYEQYF.

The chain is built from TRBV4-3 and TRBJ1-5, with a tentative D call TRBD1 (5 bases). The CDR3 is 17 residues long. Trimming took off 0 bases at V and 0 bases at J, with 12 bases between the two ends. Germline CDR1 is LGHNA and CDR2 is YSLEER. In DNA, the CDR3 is TGCGCCAGCAGCCAAGACGCGCGGGGGGGTAGCAATCAGCCCCAGCATTTT. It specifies CASSQDARGGSNQPQHF.

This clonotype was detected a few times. As DNA, the CDR3 is TGCGCCAGCAGCCCAGGGGTCTACTCTGGAAACACCATATATTTT. Translated, it gives CASSPGVYSGNTIYF. This sequence joins TRBV5-1 and TRBJ1-3, with a possible D match to TRBD1 (6 bases). Per germline, CDR1 SGHRS and CDR2 YFSETQ. V dropped 4 bases and J dropped 0 bases, with 11 bases sitting between them. The CDR3 extends over 15 amino acids.

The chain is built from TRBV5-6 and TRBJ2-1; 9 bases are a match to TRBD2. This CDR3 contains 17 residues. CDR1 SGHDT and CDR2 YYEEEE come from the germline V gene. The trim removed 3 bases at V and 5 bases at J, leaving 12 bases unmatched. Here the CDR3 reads CASSSTGLALSDNEQFF. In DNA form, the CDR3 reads TGTGCCAGCAGCTCGACGGGACTAGCCTTGTCTGACAATGAGCAGTTCTTC.